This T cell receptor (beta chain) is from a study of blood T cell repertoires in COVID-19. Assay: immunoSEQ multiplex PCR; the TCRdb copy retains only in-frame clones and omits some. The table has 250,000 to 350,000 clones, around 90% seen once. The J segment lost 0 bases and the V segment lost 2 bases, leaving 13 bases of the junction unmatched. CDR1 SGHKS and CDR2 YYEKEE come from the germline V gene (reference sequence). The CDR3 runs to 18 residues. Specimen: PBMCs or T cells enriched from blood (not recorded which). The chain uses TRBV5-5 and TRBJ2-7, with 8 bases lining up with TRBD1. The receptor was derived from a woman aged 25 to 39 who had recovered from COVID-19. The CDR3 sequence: CASSFVDRGFRSSYEQYF. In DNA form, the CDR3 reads TGTGCCAGCAGCTTCGTCGACAGGGGTTTTCGGAGCTCCTACGAGCAGTACTTC.